Listed here is a single T cell receptor (beta chain). This clone came up a few times. It lacks a known antigen. The gene nomenclature and germline references here are murine. The observed sequence ends 4 residues before the CDR3 terminus, with the missing tail filled in from the germline J gene. CDR3 length: 15 amino acids, cysteine to phenylalanine. The DNA has 33 bases, all within the CDR3, and is read from base 1. The junction carries 15 bases between V and J, which are trimmed by 3 bases and 3 bases respectively. The germline V gene yields NSHNY for CDR1 and SYGAGN for CDR2. The library was generated by the immunoSEQ multiplex PCR assay. RNA was extracted from all samples and reverse transcribed into cDNA, which served as template for TCR sequencing. First-strand cDNA was synthesized with SuperScript III using a 2:1 mix of oligo-dT and random hexamers. Amplification bias was assessed with a synthetic immune receptor repertoire, and residual bias was removed computationally. Sequencing of the libraries was done on Illumina HiSeq with 60 bp reads that cover the CDR3, reading from J toward V. In the authors' own workflow: Raw reads were preprocessed to remove errors, and CDR3 was defined by IMGT conventions from the conserved cysteine to phenylalanine. Clonality was computed as 1 minus the Shannon entropy, with the entropy normalized by log2 of the number of productive unique TCRs. Whether each scalp clone was CD4 or CD8 was inferred by checking scalp TCRbeta sequences against the CD4 and CD8 repertoires from sorted blood. The immuneACCESS repertoire file appears here via TCRdb, limited to in-frame rearrangements. These files lack a portion of the clones; in checked studies, under half of the deficit traces to unresolved V genes, and the cause of the others is not known. V and J calls and clone size follow that table, whereas D and trimming were derived from the DNA. The data for this sample show about 110,000 clones, each detected more than once. The ten biggest clones cover less than 20% of the sample.

This entry belongs to a study of CD8+ T cells in alopecia areata listed by TCRdb under 2018. Regarding the study in general: Skin from C3H/HeJ donors aged 6-12 months with spontaneous alopecia was grafted onto female C3H/HeJ recipients aged roughly 6-11 weeks. To study T cell clonal expansion in alopecia areata, the researchers applied high-throughput TCRbeta sequencing to both the C3H/HeJ mouse model and human patients. In humans, TCRbeta sequencing was performed on scalp tissue and on sorted CD4+ and CD8+ peripheral blood T cells from healthy controls and from patients with patchy or totalis/universalis alopecia areata. Clonality in the scalp was compared among normal scalp (n=4), patchy alopecia areata scalp (n=8), and alopecia totalis/universalis scalp (n=8). RNA was extracted with the PAXgene miRNA kit for fixed scalp, the miRNeasy kit for PBMCs, and the RNeasy kit for mouse skin. TCRbeta CDR3 regions were amplified by immunoSEQ multiplex PCR with 35 Vbeta forward and 13 Jbeta reverse primers. The investigation overall reported the following: Higher clonality and more expanded CD8+ clones were observed in lesional scalp than in normal scalp, particularly in alopecia totalis/universalis, a finding suggestive of antigenic drive. Shared TCR sequences between patients were less evident than in mice, which may be partly attributable to HLA diversity in the patient population. Unlike mouse skin, where gammadelta T cells dominate, normal human skin contains resident alphabeta T cells that get sequenced too, which complicates analysis of the scalp TCR repertoire.

The sequence came from a C3H/HeJ mouse with alopecia areata. Mice from this strain have the MHC haplotype H2-k. The rearrangement joined TRBV13-1 to TRBJ1-1, with the D segment identity uncertain. Sequences were obtained from lesional skin. The CDR3 here reads CASSADGVSDTEVFF. Partial CDR3 DNA: TGTGCCAGCAGTGCTGATGGGGTTTCGGACACA.